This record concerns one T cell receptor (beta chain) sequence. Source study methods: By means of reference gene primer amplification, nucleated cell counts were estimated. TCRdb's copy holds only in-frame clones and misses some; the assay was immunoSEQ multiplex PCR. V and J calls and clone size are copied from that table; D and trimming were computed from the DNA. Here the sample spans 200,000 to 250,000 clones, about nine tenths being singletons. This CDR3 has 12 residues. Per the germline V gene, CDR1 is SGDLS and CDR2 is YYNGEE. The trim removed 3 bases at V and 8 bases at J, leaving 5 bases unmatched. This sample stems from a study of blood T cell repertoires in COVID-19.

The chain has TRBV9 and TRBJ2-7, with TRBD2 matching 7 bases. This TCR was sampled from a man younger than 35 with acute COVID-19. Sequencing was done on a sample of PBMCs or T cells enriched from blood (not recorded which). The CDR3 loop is CASSEGREQQYF. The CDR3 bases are TGTGCCAGCAGCGAAGGGAGGGAACAGCAGTACTTC.